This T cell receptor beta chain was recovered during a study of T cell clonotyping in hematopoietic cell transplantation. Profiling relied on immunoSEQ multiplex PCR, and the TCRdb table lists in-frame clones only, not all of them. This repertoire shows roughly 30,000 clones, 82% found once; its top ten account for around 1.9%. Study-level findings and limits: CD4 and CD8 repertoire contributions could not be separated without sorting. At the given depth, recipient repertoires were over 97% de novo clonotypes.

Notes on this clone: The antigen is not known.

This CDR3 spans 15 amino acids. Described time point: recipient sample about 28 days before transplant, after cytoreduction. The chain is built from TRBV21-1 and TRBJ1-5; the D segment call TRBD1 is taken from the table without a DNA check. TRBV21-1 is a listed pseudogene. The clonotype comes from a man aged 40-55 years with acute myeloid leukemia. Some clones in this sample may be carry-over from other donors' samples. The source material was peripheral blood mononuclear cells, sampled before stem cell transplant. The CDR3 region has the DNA TGTGCCAGCATCCTCAGGGGGCGTGGACTTCAGCCCCAGCATTTT. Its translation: CASILRGRGLQPQHF.